These 20 T cell receptor beta chains were sequenced from one sample in a study of cytomegalovirus exposure and HLA in healthy donors. Amplification used 60 Vbeta primers and 13 Jbeta primers. Here immunoSEQ multiplex PCR was the method, and the copy in TCRdb shows in-frame clones only, minus some. The sample consists of 75,000 to 100,000 clones, about three quarters of them appearing once. Sequenced: PBMCs. The origin of the receptors is a man between 60 and 75 years old in good health and CMV-seropositive.

This chain joins TRBV27 and TRBJ1-5; the D gene is possibly TRBD1 (5 bases). V lost 0 bases, J lost 4 bases, and 13 bases lay in between. CDR3 length: 16 residues. Germline V gene lookup returns CDR1 MNHEY and CDR2 SMNVEV (reference sequence). The CDR3 loop is CASSLSKGLVNQPQHF. The CDR3 DNA follows: TGTGCCAGCAGTTTATCGAAGGGGCTTGTAAATCAGCCCCAGCATTTT.

This chain joins TRBV6-5 and TRBJ1-6; D call uncertain. This CDR3 comprises 13 residues. CDR1 and CDR2 from the germline V gene are MNHEY and SVGAGI. Trimming took 5 bases from V and 6 from J, leaving 8 bases between them. The CDR3 nucleotides read TGTGCCAGCAGTGAGGTTCGTAATTCACCCCTCCACTTT. Translation gives CASSEVRNSPLHF.

The chain joins TRBV9 to TRBJ1-3; 8 bases match TRBD1. Germline CDR1 SGDLS, CDR2 YYNGEE. The CDR3 consists of 17 residues. V lost 0 bases to trimming and J lost 2 bases; unmatched junction nucleotides: 7. The CDR3 DNA reads as TGTGCCAGCAGCGTAGAAGTCAGGGGGCTACCTGGAAACACCATATATTTT. Protein: CASSVEVRGLPGNTIYF.

This rearrangement joins TRBV7-2 to TRBJ2-2; the match to TRBD2 covers 10 bases. With 5 bases clipped from V and 3 bases from J, the junction kept 3 bases outside the gene matches. This CDR3 is built from 15 residues. Germline values: CDR1 SGHTA, CDR2 FQGNSA. CDR3 residues: CASSQTSGYTGELFF. The CDR3 bases are TGTGCCAGCAGCCAGACTAGCGGGTACACCGGGGAGCTGTTTTTT.

This clone showed up just a few times. This chain connects TRBV27 to TRBJ1-1, with D possibly matching TRBD1 (6 bases). Per the germline V gene, CDR1 is MNHEY and CDR2 is SMNVEV (reference sequence). The germline V and J ends were trimmed by 4 bases and 0 bases, with 15 bases remaining between them. The CDR3 contains 16 residues. CDR3 residues: CASSSLGGQMNTEAFF. CDR3 DNA sequence: TGTGCCAGCAGTTCACTGGGGGGGCAGATGAACACTGAAGCTTTCTTT.

This clone was seen just once. The chain recombines TRBV29-1 with TRBJ2-1, with D possibly TRBD2 on 7 matching bases. CDR1 SQVTM and CDR2 ANQGSEA come from the germline V gene. This CDR3 contains 15 residues. The V gene lost 6 bases and the J gene lost 0 bases, with 15 bases spanning the gap. CDR3 coding DNA: TGCAGCGTGGGGGGGCGGGCGAGCTCCTACAATGAGCAGTTCTTC. Protein sequence: CSVGGRASSYNEQFF.

The chain has TRBV2 and TRBJ1-5; 9 nucleotides match TRBD1. Germline trimming cut 6 bases from V and 1 base from J; bases unmatched to any gene: 4. The CDR3 is made up of 15 amino acids. The germline CDR1 and CDR2 sequences are SNHLY and FYNNEI. The CDR3 loop is CASRWDRASNQPQHF. CDR3 bases: TGTGCCAGCAGGTGGGACAGGGCGAGCAATCAGCCCCAGCATTTT.

This chain joins TRBV11-2 and TRBJ2-7, with a tentative D call TRBD2 (6 bases). V was cut by 0 bases and J by 2 bases, with 14 bases left in between. Germline V gene lookup returns CDR1 SGHAT and CDR2 FQNNGV. This CDR3 has 16 amino acids. Here the CDR3 reads CASSLDGGGLTYEQYF. The CDR3 DNA reads as TGTGCCAGCAGCTTAGATGGAGGAGGGTTGACCTACGAGCAGTACTTC.

This clone was seen a single time. The rearrangement uses TRBV7-9 and TRBJ1-2; 8 positions agree with TRBD1. Germline V gives CDR1 SEHNR, CDR2 FQNEAQ (reference sequence). The CDR3 has 14 amino acids. J lost 5 bases, V lost 6 bases, and 8 bases had no gene match. The CDR3 region is CASRPGQALYGYTF. Written as DNA, the CDR3 is TGTGCCAGCAGGCCGGGACAGGCCCTATATGGCTACACCTTC.

This chain uses TRBV7-5 with TRBJ1-2; the tabulated D call, TRBD1, remains unverified against the DNA. TRBV7-5 is a pseudogene segment. CDR3 length equals 16 residues. CDR3 sequence: CARSSKNTGLSYGYTF. The DNA for the CDR3 is TGTGCCAGAAGCTCCAAAAATACAGGGCTCAGCTATGGCTACACCTTC.

This chain links TRBV28 with TRBJ1-2, with a possible D match to TRBD1 (5 bases). The CDR3 loop spans 16 amino acids. Trimming cost V 2 bases and J 4 bases, with 17 bases left between them. Looked up from germline, CDR1 is MDHEN and CDR2 is SYDVKM. CDR3 residues: CASSLEFGRGSYGYTF. The CDR3 DNA sequence: TGTGCCAGCAGTTTAGAATTTGGAAGGGGCTCCTATGGCTACACCTTC.

The genes are TRBV10-3 and TRBJ1-1; 7 bases map to TRBD1. The CDR3 covers 14 residues. CDR1 is ENHRY, CDR2 SYGVKD, per germline. Unmatched junction bases numbered 7, after V lost 8 bases and J lost 1 base. The CDR3 DNA reads as TGTGCCATCTCCAGACAGGGACCGAACACTGAAGCTTTCTTT. Amino acids: CAISRQGPNTEAFF.

In this sample, this clone turned up a few times. This chain links TRBV27 with TRBJ2-1, with TRBD2 matching 12 bases. The J segment lost 8 bases and the V segment lost 7 bases, leaving 6 bases of the junction unmatched. Germline lookup yields CDR1 MNHEY and CDR2 SMNVEV (reference sequence). This CDR3 is 14 amino acids long. The CDR3 DNA reads as TGTGCCAGCATAACTAGCGGGGGGTCGGATGAGCAGTTCTTC. Protein sequence: CASITSGGSDEQFF.

This clone occurred a few times. This chain connects TRBV7-2 to TRBJ2-3, with 9 bases lining up with TRBD2. Germline assignment: CDR1 SGHTA and CDR2 FQGNSA. This CDR3 has 16 residues. Losses at the gene ends were 2 bases for V and 4 bases for J; bases not matched to a gene: 7. In DNA form, the CDR3 reads TGTGCCAGCAGCTTAAGCGGGGGGAGGTCGGCAGATACGCAGTATTTT. Its translation: CASSLSGGRSADTQYF.

About this clone itself: Other DNA sequences of this sample code for an identical CDR3. The chain links TRBV5-1 to TRBJ1-2; D ambiguous. Germline CDR1 reads SGHRS; CDR2 reads YFSETQ. The CDR3 consists of 13 residues. V lost 0 bases and J 1 base, leaving 4 bases between the germline ends. CDR3 sequence: CASSLAGNYGYTF. Written as DNA, the CDR3 is TGCGCCAGCAGCTTGGCGGGTAACTATGGCTACACCTTC.

This chain links TRBV6-5 with TRBJ2-7, with a possible D match to TRBD1 (7 bases). The ends were cut back, 7 bases at V and 9 bases at J, with 22 bases in the middle. The CDR3 contains 14 residues. CDR1 and CDR2 (germline): MNHEY, SVGAGI. Here the CDR3 DNA reads TGTGCCAGCATGAAGGGGGCAGGGGGGCTTTGGCAGTACTTC. Translation: CASMKGAGGLWQYF.

This sequence joins TRBV5-4 and TRBJ2-6; no clear D. Trimming cost V 4 bases and J 1 base, with 12 bases left between them. This CDR3 is built from 16 residues. Germline V gene lookup returns CDR1 SGHNT and CDR2 YYREEE (reference sequence). This CDR3 reads CASSKNTPSGANVLTF. The CDR3 DNA sequence: TGTGCCAGCAGCAAGAACACCCCTTCTGGGGCCAACGTCCTGACTTTC.

The chain recombines TRBV5-6 with TRBJ2-1; a weak D match, TRBD2 (5 bases). Germline values: CDR1 SGHDT, CDR2 YYEEEE. The length of the CDR3 is 13 residues. V dropped 7 bases and J dropped 6 bases, with 14 bases sitting between them. The CDR3: CASSGIRFNEQFF. The CDR3, as DNA: TGTGCCAGCTCCGGGATCCGGTTCAATGAGCAGTTCTTC.

The chain recombines TRBV18 with TRBJ2-7, with TRBD1 as a possible D gene (6 bases). Germline V CDR1 and CDR2: KGHSH, LQKENI. CDR3 length: 14 amino acids. V was trimmed by 6 bases and J by 5 bases, leaving 17 bases between them. The CDR3 sequence: CASSAVPTGNEQYF. The CDR3 bases are TGTGCCAGCTCTGCCGTCCCGACAGGTAACGAGCAGTACTTC.

This chain connects TRBV9 to TRBJ1-2; D remains ambiguous. This CDR3 contains 11 residues. The germline V gene encodes CDR1 SGDLS and CDR2 YYNGEE. The V end lost 7 bases, the J end lost 0 bases, and 4 bases lay between the germline ends. This CDR3 is CASQANYGYTF. The CDR3 DNA follows: TGTGCCAGCCAGGCTAACTATGGCTACACCTTC.